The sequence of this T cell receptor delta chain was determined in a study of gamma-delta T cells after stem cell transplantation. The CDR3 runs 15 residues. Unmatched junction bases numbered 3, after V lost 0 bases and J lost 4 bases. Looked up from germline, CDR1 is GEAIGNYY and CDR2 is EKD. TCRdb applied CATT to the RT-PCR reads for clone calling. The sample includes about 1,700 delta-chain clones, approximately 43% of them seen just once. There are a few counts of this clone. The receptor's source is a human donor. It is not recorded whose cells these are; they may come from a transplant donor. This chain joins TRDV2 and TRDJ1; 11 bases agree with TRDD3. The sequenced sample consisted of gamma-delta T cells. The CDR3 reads CACDTLGDTNDKLIF. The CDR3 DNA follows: TGTGCCTGTGACACCCTGGGGGATACAAACGATAAACTCATCTTT.